A single sample gave rise to the 27 T cell receptor beta chains below, sequenced in a study of shared clonotypes between healthy human individuals (TCRdb year 2020). Receptors were amplified or captured by the immunoSEQ multiplex PCR assay. Drawn from immuneACCESS, this table holds only the in-frame rearrangements with V and J called that TCRdb kept. Clones are partly lost; checked studies trace under half to an unresolved V gene and leave the rest unexplained. Recorded for this sample are millions of clones; about 95% of them occurred a single time. Around 1.1% of the sample rests with the top ten. CD8 naive samples were obtained by positive selection for CCR7 among CD45RO-negative cells, yielding a CD45RA+CCR7+ population from which TemRA cells were excluded. The sample consisted of naive CD8+ T cells sorted from blood. In light of the paper, this sample's cell subset or site label describes: CD45RA+CCR7+. The receptors were sampled from a man in his late teens or twenties in good health.

For this clone: Other DNA sequences in this specimen translate into the identical CDR3. This sequence joins TRBV6-6 and TRBJ1-5, with D tentatively TRBD1 (5 bases). The germline gives CDR1 MNHNY, CDR2 SVGAGI (reference sequence). Trimming removed 8 bases from V and 7 bases from J, with 21 bases in between. This CDR3 is built from 15 residues. The CDR3 is CASSLLRDANQPQHF. As DNA, the CDR3 is TGTGCCAGCTCACTACTCCGGGACGCTAACCAGCCCCAGCATTTT.

V and J are TRBV4-1 and TRBJ2-7; TRBD2 matches at 7 bases. Germline V lookup: CDR1 MGHRA, CDR2 YSYEKL. CDR3 length: 15 amino acids. V dropped 5 bases and J dropped 3; count of bases not matched to a gene: 10. DNA of the CDR3: TGCGCCAGCAGCAAAGGGCGGAGCGGGAACTACGAGCAGTACTTC. This sequence encodes CASSKGRSGNYEQYF.

The V gene is TRBV2, the J gene TRBJ1-1, with a possible D match to TRBD1 (5 bases). Germline values: CDR1 SNHLY, CDR2 FYNNEI. The CDR3 runs to 14 residues. V was shortened by 1 base and J by 1 base, with 7 bases between the two germline ends. The CDR3 nucleotides are TGTGCCAGCAGTGAAGAGGGACCGAACACTGAAGCTTTCTTT. This codes for CASSEEGPNTEAFF.

The V and J genes are TRBV6-6 and TRBJ1-1; D not resolved. From germline, CDR1 is MNHNY and CDR2 SVGAGI (reference sequence). V gave up 5 bases and J gave up 1 base, with 17 bases separating them. The CDR3 loop spans 16 amino acids. The CDR3 loop reads CASSPRSILGNTEAFF. The CDR3 DNA reads as TGTGCCAGCAGTCCTCGGTCCATCTTGGGGAACACTGAAGCTTTCTTT.

This chain uses TRBV6-1 with TRBJ1-6; D unclear. Germline V gene sequence: CDR1 MNHNS, CDR2 SASEGT. This CDR3 comprises 16 residues. Trimming removed 1 base at V and 9 bases at J, with 16 bases between. CDR3: CASSEVGAGGISPLHF. The DNA for the CDR3 is TGTGCCAGCAGTGAAGTGGGAGCTGGCGGGATTTCACCCCTCCACTTT.

V usage is TRBV27 and J usage is TRBJ2-2; D gene unclear. Germline lookup yields CDR1 MNHEY and CDR2 SMNVEV (reference sequence). Trimming removed 7 bases from V and 4 bases from J, with 16 bases in between. This CDR3 contains 15 residues. The DNA for the CDR3 is TGTGCCAGCACTTATTGGGGATTTGGCACCGGGGAGCTGTTTTTT. This encodes CASTYWGFGTGELFF.

J is TRBJ2-7 and V is TRBV29-1; tentative D call: TRBD1 (6 bases). The CDR3 totals 15 residues. Germline-derived CDR1 and CDR2 are SQVTM and ANQGSEA. The V gene lost 5 bases and the J gene lost 2 bases, with 19 bases spanning the gap. CDR3 amino acids: CSVQGSPHSPYEQYF. The CDR3 DNA reads as TGCAGCGTTCAGGGGTCTCCCCACAGTCCCTACGAGCAGTACTTC.

The chain joins TRBV28 to TRBJ1-1; perhaps TRBD1 as D (5 bases). Deletions cut 6 bases from V and 1 base from J, with 18 bases between. The CDR3 covers 16 residues. Germline V gene data show CDR1 as MDHEN and CDR2 as SYDVKM. CDR3 in amino acids: CASSAMTGTANTEAFF. CDR3 nucleotide sequence: TGTGCCAGCAGCGCTATGACTGGGACGGCGAACACTGAAGCTTTCTTT.

The chain recombines TRBV13 with TRBJ2-7; possible D gene TRBD1, 6 bases. This CDR3 comprises 13 residues. Deletions cut 5 bases from V and 2 bases from J, with 10 bases between. From germline, CDR1 is PRHDT and CDR2 FYEKMQ (reference sequence). CDR3 in DNA: TGTGCCAGCAGCCGGACAGAGACCTACGAGCAGTACTTC. Translation: CASSRTETYEQYF.

This clone occurred once. The J gene is TRBJ2-7, the V gene TRBV10-1, with 9 bases matching TRBD1. The V gene's germline CDR1 is WNHNN and CDR2 SYGVQD (reference sequence). The V gene end was trimmed by 2 bases and the J gene end by 5 bases; junction bases not matched to a gene: 4. The CDR3 runs 14 residues. DNA of the CDR3: TGCGCCAGCAGTGAGGACAGGGGGTGGGACGAGCAGTACTTC. Translated: CASSEDRGWDEQYF.

The chain is built from TRBV9 and TRBJ2-2; 10 bases agree with TRBD2. CDR1 and CDR2 (germline): SGDLS, YYNGEE. V lost 5 bases and J lost 0; bases outside the gene matches: 4. The CDR3 has 16 residues. In nucleotides, the CDR3 is TGTGCCAGCAGTCAAGCGGGAGGGTCGAACACCGGGGAGCTGTTTTTT. Its protein is CASSQAGGSNTGELFF.

V and J are TRBV4-3 and TRBJ2-1, with D unclear. In germline, CDR1 is LGHNA, CDR2 YSLEER. Trimming cost V 1 base and J 7 bases, with 14 bases left between them. The length of the CDR3 is 15 residues. The CDR3 loop reads CASSQGVLGLNEQFF. CDR3 coding DNA: TGCGCCAGCAGCCAAGGGGTCCTAGGATTAAATGAGCAGTTCTTC.

The CDR3 DNA is TGTGCCAGCAGTTTGGATAGAAGCAATGAGCAGTTCTTC. The encoded protein is CASSLDRSNEQFF. The chain links TRBV27 to TRBJ2-1, with D hard to call. The V and J ends lost 3 bases and 6 bases respectively, with 9 bases between them. Germline V gene sequence: CDR1 MNHEY, CDR2 SMNVEV (reference sequence). The CDR3 totals 13 residues.

V usage is TRBV5-6 and J usage is TRBJ2-7, with D possibly being TRBD2 (6 bases). This CDR3 has 15 amino acids. The V end was cut by 4 bases, the J end by 2 bases, with 16 bases between. CDR1 is SGHDT, CDR2 YYEEEE, per germline. The CDR3 here is CASSPPGLGAYEQYF. The CDR3 nucleotides read TGTGCCAGCAGCCCGCCGGGACTCGGAGCCTACGAGCAGTACTTC.

The V call is TRBV2, the J call TRBJ2-2; 10 bases are shared with TRBD1. The CDR3 covers 17 residues. With 0 bases clipped from V and 4 bases from J, the junction kept 5 bases outside the gene matches. CDR1 and CDR2 from the germline V gene are SNHLY and FYNNEI. DNA for the CDR3: TGTGCCAGCAGTGAAGCGAGGTGGACAGGGGGCACCGGGGAGCTGTTTTTT. Residues: CASSEARWTGGTGELFF.

The chain carries TRBV10-1 and TRBJ1-6; D is unclear. Deletions cut 3 bases from V and 7 bases from J, with 7 bases between. The germline V gene encodes CDR1 WNHNN and CDR2 SYGVQD (reference sequence). The CDR3 sequence is 13 residues long. CDR3 sequence reads: CASSETVNSPLHF. In nucleotides, the CDR3 is TGCGCCAGCAGTGAAACAGTAAATTCACCCCTCCACTTT.

V is TRBV30 and J is TRBJ2-1; 9 bases fit TRBD1. Losses at the gene ends were 3 bases for V and 8 bases for J; bases not matched to a gene: 8. CDR1 is GTSNPN and CDR2 is SVGIG in the germline V gene (reference sequence). The CDR3 contains 14 residues. The CDR3 DNA follows: TGTGCCTGGAGCCCTACAGGGGGCGGGGATGAGCAGTTCTTC. Protein sequence: CAWSPTGGGDEQFF.

This clone came up once. This sequence joins TRBV6-5 and TRBJ2-3; either TRBD1 or TRBD2 may supply D (5 bases each). The CDR3 is 14 amino acids. Trimming stripped 2 bases from V and 5 bases from J, with 11 bases between. CDR1 is MNHEY and CDR2 is SVGAGI in the germline V gene. The CDR3 DNA sequence: TGTGCCAGCAGTTACAACGGGGCGGTAGATACGCAGTATTTT. Translated, it gives CASSYNGAVDTQYF.

The sample holds one count of this clone. The chain carries TRBV25-1 and TRBJ1-5; no reliable D call. There are 13 residues in the CDR3. The germline CDR1 and CDR2 sequences are MGHDK and SYGVNS. Deletions cut 3 bases from V and 0 bases from J, with 3 bases between. CDR3 nucleotide sequence: TGTGCCAGCAGTGATTATAGCAATCAGCCCCAGCATTTT. Translated: CASSDYSNQPQHF. The full variable domain, with the rest looked up from reference TRBV25-1 and TRBJ1-5, is EADIYQTPRYLVIGTGKKITLECSQTMGHDKMYWYQQDPGMELHLIHYSYGVNSTEKGDLSSESTVSRIRTEHFPLTLESARPSHTSQYLCASSDYSNQPQHFGDGTRLSIL.

About this clone itself: Other nucleotide sequences from this sample produce the same CDR3. In DNA form, the CDR3 reads TGTGCCAGCAGCTTAGGCCTCTACGAGCAGTACTTC. Its translation: CASSLGLYEQYF. The chain uses TRBV11-2 and TRBJ2-7; D unclear. This CDR3 comprises 12 residues. The V gene lost 1 base and the J gene lost 3 bases, with 4 bases spanning the gap. Per germline, CDR1 SGHAT and CDR2 FQNNGV.

This chain uses TRBV30 with TRBJ2-7; D remains unclear. This CDR3 is built from 12 residues. Germline V gene lookup returns CDR1 GTSNPN and CDR2 SVGIG (reference sequence). The V end was cut by 4 bases, the J end by 6 bases, with 13 bases between. The CDR3 spells CAWTPGYSEQYF. In DNA, the CDR3 is TGTGCCTGGACCCCCGGGTATTCCGAGCAGTACTTC. The full variable domain, with the rest looked up from reference TRBV30 and TRBJ2-7, is SQTIHQWPATLVQPVGSPLSLECTVEGTSNPNLYWYRQAAGRGLQLLFYSVGIGQISSEVPQNLSASRPQDRQFILSSKKLLLSDSGFYLCAWTPGYSEQYFGPGTRLTVT.

This clone was found once. V gene TRBV9 combines with J gene TRBJ2-3; tentative D call: TRBD2 (6 bases). The V end was cut by 0 bases, the J end by 2 bases, with 13 bases between. The CDR3 extends over 16 amino acids. Germline assignment: CDR1 SGDLS and CDR2 YYNGEE. Here the CDR3 DNA reads TGTGCCAGCAGCGTAGGGAGCGGGTCGGACACAGATACGCAGTATTTT. This encodes CASSVGSGSDTDTQYF.

The chain links TRBV28 to TRBJ1-5, with D unclear. CDR1 and CDR2 from the germline V gene are MDHEN and SYDVKM. The CDR3 is made up of 11 amino acids. With 5 bases removed from V and 15 bases from J, the gap between germline ends came to 14 bases. The CDR3 loop is CASSHSGSRHF. The CDR3 coding sequence is TGTGCCAGCAGTCATTCCGGGTCCCGGCATTTT.

V usage is TRBV2 and J usage is TRBJ2-6; 7 bases are a match to TRBD1. The CDR3 runs 16 residues. The J segment lost 4 bases and the V segment lost 2 bases, leaving 5 bases of the junction unmatched. CDR1 SNHLY and CDR2 FYNNEI come from the germline V gene. This CDR3 reads CASSEMGQLGANVLTF. For the CDR3, the DNA is TGTGCCAGCAGTGAAATGGGACAGTTAGGGGCCAACGTCCTGACTTTC.

The CDR3, as DNA: TGTGCCAGCAGTTTGGACTATACGGCGCAGTATTTT. It encodes CASSLDYTAQYF. J is TRBJ2-3 and V is TRBV7-9, with a weak D call TRBD2 (6 bases). CDR3 length: 12 residues. Germline V gene data show CDR1 as SEHNR and CDR2 as FQNEAQ (reference sequence). V lost 6 bases and J 10 bases, leaving 14 bases between the germline ends.

V usage is TRBV30 and J usage is TRBJ2-3; 8 bases line up with TRBD1. V was clipped by 7 bases and J by 0 bases; unmatched bases: 6. Germline lookup yields CDR1 GTSNPN and CDR2 SVGIG (reference sequence). This CDR3 is built from 14 residues. CDR3 sequence: CAYEWTGSTDTQYF. The DNA for the CDR3 is TGTGCCTACGAGTGGACAGGGAGCACAGATACGCAGTATTTT.

About this clone: Within the sample, other DNA sequences also encode this same CDR3. The chain is built from TRBV5-1 and TRBJ2-5; tentatively, D is TRBD1 (5 bases). V was trimmed by 0 bases and J by 0 bases, leaving 9 bases between them. Germline CDR1 reads SGHRS; CDR2 reads YFSETQ. The CDR3 runs to 15 residues. The CDR3 bases are TGCGCCAGCAGCTTGGCCCAGGGATACCAAGAGACCCAGTACTTC. It is translated as CASSLAQGYQETQYF.